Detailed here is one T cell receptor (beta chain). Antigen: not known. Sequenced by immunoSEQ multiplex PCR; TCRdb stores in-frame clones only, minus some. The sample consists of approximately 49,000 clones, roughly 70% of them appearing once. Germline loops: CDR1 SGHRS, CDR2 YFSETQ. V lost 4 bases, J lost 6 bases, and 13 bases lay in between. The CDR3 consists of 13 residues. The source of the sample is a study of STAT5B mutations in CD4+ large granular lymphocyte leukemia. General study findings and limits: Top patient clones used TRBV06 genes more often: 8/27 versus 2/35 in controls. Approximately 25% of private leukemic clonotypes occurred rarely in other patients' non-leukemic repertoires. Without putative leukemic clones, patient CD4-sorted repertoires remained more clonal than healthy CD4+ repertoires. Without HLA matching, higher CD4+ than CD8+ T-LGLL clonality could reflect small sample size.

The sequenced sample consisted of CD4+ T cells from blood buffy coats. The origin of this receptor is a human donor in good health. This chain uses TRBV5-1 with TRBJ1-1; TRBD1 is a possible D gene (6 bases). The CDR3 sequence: CASSNNGQSEAFF. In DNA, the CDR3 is TGCGCCAGCAGCAATAATGGACAGTCTGAAGCTTTCTTT. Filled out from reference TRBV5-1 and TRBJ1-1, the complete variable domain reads KAGVTQTPRYLIKTRGQQVTLSCSPISGHRSVSWYQQTPGQGLQFLFEYFSETQRNKGNFPGRFSGRQFSNSRSEMNVSTLELGDSALYLCASSNNGQSEAFFGQGTRLTVV.